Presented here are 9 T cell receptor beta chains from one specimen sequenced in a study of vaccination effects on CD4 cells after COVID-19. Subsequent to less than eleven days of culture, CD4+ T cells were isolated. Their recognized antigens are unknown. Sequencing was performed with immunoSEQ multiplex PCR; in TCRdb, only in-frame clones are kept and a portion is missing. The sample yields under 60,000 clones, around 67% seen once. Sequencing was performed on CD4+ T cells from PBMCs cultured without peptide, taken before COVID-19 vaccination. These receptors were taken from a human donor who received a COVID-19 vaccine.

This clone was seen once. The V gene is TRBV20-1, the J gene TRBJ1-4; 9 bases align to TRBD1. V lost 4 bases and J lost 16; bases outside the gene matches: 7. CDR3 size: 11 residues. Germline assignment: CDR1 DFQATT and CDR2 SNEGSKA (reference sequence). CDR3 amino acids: CSATGGTGRFF. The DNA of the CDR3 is TGCAGTGCTACCGGGGGGACAGGGAGGTTTTTT.

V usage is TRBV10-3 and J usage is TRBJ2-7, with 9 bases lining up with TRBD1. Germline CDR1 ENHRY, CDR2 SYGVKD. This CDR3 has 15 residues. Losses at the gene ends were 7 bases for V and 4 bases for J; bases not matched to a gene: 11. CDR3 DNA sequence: TGTGCCATCACCCCCGGTGGGACAGGGAGGTACGAGCAGTACTTC. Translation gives CAITPGGTGRYEQYF.

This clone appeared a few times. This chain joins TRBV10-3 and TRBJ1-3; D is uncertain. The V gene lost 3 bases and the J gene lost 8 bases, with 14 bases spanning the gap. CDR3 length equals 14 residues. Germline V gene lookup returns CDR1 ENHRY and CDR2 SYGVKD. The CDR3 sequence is CAISDPDTGYTIYF. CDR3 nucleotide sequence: TGTGCCATCAGTGATCCAGATACCGGATACACCATATATTTT.

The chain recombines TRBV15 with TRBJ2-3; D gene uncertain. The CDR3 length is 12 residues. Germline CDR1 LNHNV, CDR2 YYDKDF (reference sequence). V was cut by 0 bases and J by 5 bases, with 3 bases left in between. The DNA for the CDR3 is TGTGCCACCAGCAGAGATGTAGATACGCAGTATTTT. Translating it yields CATSRDVDTQYF.

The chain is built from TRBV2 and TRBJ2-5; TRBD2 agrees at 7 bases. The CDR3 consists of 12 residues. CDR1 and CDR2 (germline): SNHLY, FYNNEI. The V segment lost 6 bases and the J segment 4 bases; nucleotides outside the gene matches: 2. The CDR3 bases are TGTGCCAGCAGCGGGGAGGGAGAGACCCAGTACTTC. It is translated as CASSGEGETQYF. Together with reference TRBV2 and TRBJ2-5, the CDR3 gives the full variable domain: EPEVTQTPSHQVTQMGQEVILRCVPISNHLYFYWYRQILGQKVEFLVSFYNNEISEKSEIFDDQFSVERPDGSNFTLKIRSTKLEDSAMYFCASSGEGETQYFGPGTRLLVL.

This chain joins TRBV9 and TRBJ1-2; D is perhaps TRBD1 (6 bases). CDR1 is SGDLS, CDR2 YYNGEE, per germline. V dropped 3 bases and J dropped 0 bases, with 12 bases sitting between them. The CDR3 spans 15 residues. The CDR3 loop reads CASSDPGAPNYGYTF. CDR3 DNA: TGTGCCAGCAGCGACCCAGGGGCTCCTAACTATGGCTACACCTTC.

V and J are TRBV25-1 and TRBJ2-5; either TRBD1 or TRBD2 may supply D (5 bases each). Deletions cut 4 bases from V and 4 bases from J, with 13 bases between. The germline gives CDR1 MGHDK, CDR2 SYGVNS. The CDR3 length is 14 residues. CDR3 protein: CASSAGSGGETQYF. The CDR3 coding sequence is TGTGCCAGCAGTGCAGGCAGTGGGGGAGAGACCCAGTACTTC.

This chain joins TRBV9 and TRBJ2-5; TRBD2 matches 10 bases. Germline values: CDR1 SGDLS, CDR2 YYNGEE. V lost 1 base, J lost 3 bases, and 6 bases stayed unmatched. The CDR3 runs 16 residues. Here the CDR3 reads CASSVRPSGGKETQYF. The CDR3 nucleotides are TGTGCCAGCAGCGTAAGACCTAGCGGGGGAAAAGAGACCCAGTACTTC.

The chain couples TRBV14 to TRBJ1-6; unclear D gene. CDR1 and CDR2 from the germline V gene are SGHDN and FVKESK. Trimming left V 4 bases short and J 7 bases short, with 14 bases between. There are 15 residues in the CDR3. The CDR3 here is CASSRTANSNSPLHF. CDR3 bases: TGTGCCAGCAGCCGGACGGCAAACTCGAATTCACCCCTCCACTTT.